Listed below are T cell receptor beta chains from one sample, sequenced in a study of blood T cell repertoires in COVID-19. Sequencing was performed with immunoSEQ multiplex PCR; in TCRdb, only in-frame clones are kept and a portion is missing. This repertoire shows approximately 200,000 clones, approximately 89% found once; its top ten account for 3.7%. What was sequenced was PBMCs or T cells enriched from blood (not recorded which). The source is a woman aged 25-40 years who had been exposed to COVID-19. CDR3s include the opening cysteine and the closing phenylalanine or tryptophan. Fields, in order: V gene, clone size, J gene, D gene, CDR3 protein, CDR3 DNA. A D gene is named only where the DNA matches it firmly. Clone size is shown for a subset of rows, as once, few, many or a class of expanded clone.

v_call: TRBV9; clone_size: .; j_call: TRBJ2-1; d_call: .; cdr3_aa: CASSVSPLGSSYNEQFF; cdr3_nt: TGTGCCAGCAGCGTGAGCCCTCTAGGAAGCTCCTACAATGAGCAGTTCTTC
v_call: TRBV5-1; clone_size: once; j_call: TRBJ2-7; d_call: TRBD2; cdr3_aa: CASSFWTSGNYEQYF; cdr3_nt: TGCGCCAGCAGCTTTTGGACTAGCGGGAACTACGAGCAGTACTTC
v_call: TRBV11-3; clone_size: .; j_call: TRBJ2-1; d_call: .; cdr3_aa: CASSLTEDSPGVF; cdr3_nt: TGTGCCAGCAGCTTAACGGAGGACTCCCCAGGGGTCTTC
v_call: TRBV6-5; clone_size: .; j_call: TRBJ1-1; d_call: .; cdr3_aa: CASTSRRPGNTEAFF; cdr3_nt: TGTGCCAGCACCTCCAGACGGCCGGGTAACACTGAAGCTTTCTTT
v_call: TRBV24-1; clone_size: .; j_call: TRBJ2-1; d_call: TRBD2; cdr3_aa: CATSVPGGGNEQFF; cdr3_nt: TGTGCCACCAGTGTACCGGGGGGAGGCAATGAGCAGTTCTTC
v_call: TRBV2; clone_size: .; j_call: TRBJ2-3; d_call: TRBD2; cdr3_aa: CASSDQTSVGTDTQYF; cdr3_nt: TGTGCCAGCAGTGACCAGACTAGCGTTGGCACAGATACGCAGTATTTT
v_call: TRBV19; clone_size: once; j_call: TRBJ2-1; d_call: .; cdr3_aa: CASSIPYGEVYNEQFF; cdr3_nt: TGTGCCAGTAGTATACCCTACGGGGAGGTTTACAATGAGCAGTTCTTC
v_call: TRBV11-2; clone_size: once; j_call: TRBJ2-7; d_call: .; cdr3_aa: CASSLTQGITYEQYF; cdr3_nt: TGTGCCAGCAGCTTGACCCAGGGTATCACCTACGAGCAGTACTTC
v_call: TRBV2; clone_size: .; j_call: TRBJ2-7; d_call: TRBD1; cdr3_aa: CASSPQRGTGAPGSSYEQYF; cdr3_nt: TGTGCCAGCAGCCCTCAACGTGGGACAGGGGCCCCGGGTAGCTCCTACGAGCAGTACTTC
v_call: TRBV28; clone_size: .; j_call: TRBJ1-2; d_call: .; cdr3_aa: CASTSQGGYTF; cdr3_nt: TGTGCCAGCACATCCCAGGGGGGCTACACCTTC
v_call: TRBV29-1; clone_size: .; j_call: TRBJ2-7; d_call: TRBD1; cdr3_aa: CSVRQGIYEQYF; cdr3_nt: TGCAGCGTTCGACAGGGGATCTACGAGCAGTACTTC
v_call: TRBV6-5; clone_size: .; j_call: TRBJ1-1; d_call: TRBD1; cdr3_aa: CASSYSGGEAFF; cdr3_nt: TGTGCCAGCAGTTACTCAGGGGGCGAAGCTTTCTTT
v_call: TRBV9; clone_size: .; j_call: TRBJ1-2; d_call: .; cdr3_aa: CASSPDRGYGYTF; cdr3_nt: TGTGCCAGCAGCCCCGACCGGGGTTATGGCTACACCTTC
v_call: TRBV5-4; clone_size: .; j_call: TRBJ2-3; d_call: .; cdr3_aa: CASSLFHRGIPQYF; cdr3_nt: TGTGCCAGCAGCTTGTTCCATCGGGGAATACCGCAGTATTTT
v_call: TRBV19; clone_size: .; j_call: TRBJ2-7; d_call: TRBD1; cdr3_aa: CASSVGTASSYEQYF; cdr3_nt: TGTGCCAGTAGTGTCGGGACAGCAAGCTCCTACGAGCAGTACTTC
v_call: TRBV5-1; clone_size: .; j_call: TRBJ1-2; d_call: .; cdr3_aa: CASSLGQGPIYGYTF; cdr3_nt: TGCGCCAGCAGCTTAGGCCAGGGTCCGATCTATGGCTACACCTTC
v_call: TRBV9; clone_size: .; j_call: TRBJ1-1; d_call: .; cdr3_aa: CASSGRQTGRWPSTTEAFF; cdr3_nt: TGTGCCAGCAGCGGCCGTCAGACAGGCCGTTGGCCCTCCACGACTGAAGCTTTCTTT
v_call: TRBV6-5; clone_size: .; j_call: TRBJ2-7; d_call: .; cdr3_aa: CASRRGAEQYF; cdr3_nt: TGTGCCAGCAGGAGAGGAGCCGAGCAGTACTTC
v_call: TRBV18; clone_size: .; j_call: TRBJ1-2; d_call: TRBD1; cdr3_aa: CASSRGTGGHGYTF; cdr3_nt: TGTGCCAGCTCACGTGGGACAGGGGGGCATGGCTACACCTTC
v_call: TRBV12-2; clone_size: .; j_call: TRBJ2-5; d_call: .; cdr3_aa: CASRLDRTGQETQYF; cdr3_nt: TGTGCAAGTCGCTTAGATAGGACAGGGCAAGAGACCCAGTACTTC
v_call: TRBV28; clone_size: .; j_call: TRBJ1-1; d_call: TRBD1; cdr3_aa: CASSPGDRNTEAFF; cdr3_nt: TGTGCCAGCAGTCCAGGGGACAGAAACACTGAAGCTTTCTTT
v_call: TRBV30; clone_size: .; j_call: TRBJ2-2; d_call: .; cdr3_aa: CAWSSNTGELFF; cdr3_nt: TGTGCCTGGAGTTCTAACACCGGGGAGCTGTTTTTT
v_call: TRBV9; clone_size: .; j_call: TRBJ2-1; d_call: .; cdr3_aa: CASSVGLATYNEQFF; cdr3_nt: TGTGCCAGCAGCGTTGGGCTAGCGACTTACAATGAGCAGTTCTTC
v_call: TRBV7-9; clone_size: .; j_call: TRBJ1-1; d_call: TRBD1; cdr3_aa: CASSAGTVNTEAFF; cdr3_nt: TGTGCCAGCAGCGCCGGGACAGTGAACACTGAAGCTTTCTTT
v_call: TRBV14; clone_size: few; j_call: TRBJ1-1; d_call: .; cdr3_aa: CASSPVRLNTEAFF; cdr3_nt: TGTGCCAGCAGCCCGGTCCGGTTGAACACTGAAGCTTTCTTT
v_call: TRBV6-4; clone_size: .; j_call: TRBJ2-2; d_call: TRBD1; cdr3_aa: CASSAGTGGYTGELFF; cdr3_nt: TGTGCCAGCAGTGCCGGGACAGGGGGCTACACCGGGGAGCTGTTTTTT
v_call: TRBV5-4; clone_size: .; j_call: TRBJ2-7; d_call: .; cdr3_aa: CASSLGLGNYEQYF; cdr3_nt: TGTGCCAGCAGCCTGGGACTTGGTAACTACGAGCAGTACTTC
v_call: TRBV19; clone_size: .; j_call: TRBJ1-1; d_call: .; cdr3_aa: CASTPAGNTEAFF; cdr3_nt: TGTGCCAGTACCCCAGCAGGGAACACTGAAGCTTTCTTT
v_call: TRBV9; clone_size: .; j_call: TRBJ2-5; d_call: .; cdr3_aa: CASSVAGSQETQYF; cdr3_nt: TGTGCCAGCAGCGTTGCCGGGAGCCAAGAGACCCAGTACTTC
v_call: TRBV29-1; clone_size: .; j_call: TRBJ2-1; d_call: TRBD2; cdr3_aa: CSVVLWTSGSLVNEQFF; cdr3_nt: TGCAGCGTCGTCCTGTGGACTAGCGGGAGCTTAGTCAATGAGCAGTTCTTC
v_call: TRBV5-1; clone_size: .; j_call: TRBJ2-1; d_call: TRBD1; cdr3_aa: CASSEQGAWNEQFF; cdr3_nt: TGCGCCAGCAGCGAACAGGGGGCGTGGAATGAGCAGTTCTTC
v_call: TRBV19; clone_size: .; j_call: TRBJ2-2; d_call: TRBD2; cdr3_aa: CASSGTSGRAANTGELFF; cdr3_nt: TGTGCCAGTAGCGGGACTAGCGGGAGGGCCGCGAACACCGGGGAGCTGTTTTTT
v_call: TRBV5-1; clone_size: .; j_call: TRBJ2-1; d_call: .; cdr3_aa: CASSFTRSEQFF; cdr3_nt: TGCGCCAGCAGCTTCACCCGGTCGGAGCAGTTCTTC
v_call: TRBV9; clone_size: .; j_call: TRBJ1-1; d_call: .; cdr3_aa: CASSVEQGEDTEAFF; cdr3_nt: TGTGCCAGCAGCGTAGAACAGGGAGAGGACACTGAAGCTTTCTTT
v_call: TRBV19; clone_size: .; j_call: TRBJ2-3; d_call: TRBD2; cdr3_aa: CASSLTSGYTDTQYF; cdr3_nt: TGTGCCAGTAGCCTAACTAGCGGGTACACAGATACGCAGTATTTT
v_call: TRBV18; clone_size: .; j_call: TRBJ2-1; d_call: .; cdr3_aa: CASSPLSSGSSEQFF; cdr3_nt: TGTGCCAGCTCACCACTCTCGTCCGGGAGTAGTGAGCAGTTCTTC
v_call: TRBV9; clone_size: .; j_call: TRBJ2-2; d_call: .; cdr3_aa: CASSVAPERTGELFF; cdr3_nt: TGTGCCAGCAGCGTAGCCCCGGAGAGGACCGGGGAGCTGTTTTTT
v_call: TRBV11-2; clone_size: .; j_call: TRBJ2-1; d_call: .; cdr3_aa: CASSFTDYQGINEQFF; cdr3_nt: TGTGCCAGCAGCTTTACAGACTACCAAGGGATCAATGAGCAGTTCTTC
v_call: TRBV4-1; clone_size: .; j_call: TRBJ2-3; d_call: TRBD2; cdr3_aa: CASSQDAGASDTQYF; cdr3_nt: TGCGCCAGCAGCCAAGACGCGGGAGCATCAGATACGCAGTATTTT
v_call: TRBV7-3; clone_size: .; j_call: TRBJ2-1; d_call: TRBD2; cdr3_aa: CASSSSGGSGSTYNEQFF; cdr3_nt: TGTGCCAGCAGCTCTAGTGGGGGTAGCGGGAGTACCTACAATGAGCAGTTCTTC
v_call: TRBV30; clone_size: .; j_call: TRBJ1-6; d_call: TRBD1; cdr3_aa: CAWSGQGGSPLHF; cdr3_nt: TGTGCCTGGAGCGGACAGGGGGGATCACCCCTCCACTTT